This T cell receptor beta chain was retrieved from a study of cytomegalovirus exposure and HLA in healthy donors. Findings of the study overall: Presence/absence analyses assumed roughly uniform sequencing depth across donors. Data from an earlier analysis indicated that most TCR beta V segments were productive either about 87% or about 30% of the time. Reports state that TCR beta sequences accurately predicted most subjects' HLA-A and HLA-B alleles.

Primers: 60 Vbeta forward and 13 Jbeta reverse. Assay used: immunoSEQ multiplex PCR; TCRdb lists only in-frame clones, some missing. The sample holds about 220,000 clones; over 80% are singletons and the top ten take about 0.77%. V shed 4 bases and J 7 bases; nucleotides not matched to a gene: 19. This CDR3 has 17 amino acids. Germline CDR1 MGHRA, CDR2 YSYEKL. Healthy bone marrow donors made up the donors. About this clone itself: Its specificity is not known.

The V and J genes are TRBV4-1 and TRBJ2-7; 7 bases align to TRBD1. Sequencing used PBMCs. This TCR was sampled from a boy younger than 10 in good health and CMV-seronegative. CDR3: CASSLEGAFASLREQYF. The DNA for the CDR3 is TGCGCCAGCAGCCTAGAGGGGGCGTTTGCGTCTCTAAGGGAGCAGTACTTC.